Each of the 16 T cell receptor beta chains below was sequenced from the same sample in a study of control samples from healthy donors and cancer patients (TCRdb year 2020). The library was generated by the immunoSEQ multiplex PCR assay. TCRdb retrieved this table from immuneACCESS and kept in-frame rearrangements only. Not all clones are present; in checked studies, unresolved V genes account for under half, and no reason is known for the remainder. This sample holds 100,000 to 150,000 clones; about 91% were observed only once. 8.6% of the sample belongs to the ten largest clones. Material: blood. The receptor source for this set is a young man in good health.

The V gene is TRBV5-6, the J gene TRBJ1-5; tentatively, D is TRBD1 (6 bases). Germline V gives CDR1 SGHDT, CDR2 YYEEEE. Trimming took off 0 bases at V and 7 bases at J, with 11 bases between the two ends. This CDR3 region has 14 residues. In DNA, the CDR3 is TGTGCCAGCAGCTTGGTACAGGGAAAACAGCCCCAGCATTTT. Its protein product is CASSLVQGKQPQHF.

The count of this clone is one. The chain has TRBV5-4 and TRBJ1-2; D is possibly TRBD1 (5 bases). The CDR3 runs 14 residues. Deletions cut 0 bases from V and 10 bases from J, with 16 bases between. CDR1 SGHNT and CDR2 YYREEE come from the germline V gene (reference sequence). In nucleotides, the CDR3 is TGTGCCAGCAGCTTGGTCGGAGGGGATCGGCACTACACCTTC. Protein: CASSLVGGDRHYTF. The whole variable domain, filled in from reference TRBV5-4 and TRBJ1-2, reads ETGVTQSPTHLIKTRGQQVTLRCSSQSGHNTVSWYQQALGQGPQFIFQYYREEENGRGNFPPRFSGLQFPNYSSELNVNALELDDSALYLCASSLVGGDRHYTFGSGTRLTVV.

The count of this clone is one. V gene TRBV9 combines with J gene TRBJ2-2; 8 bases map to TRBD2. Germline assignment: CDR1 SGDLS and CDR2 YYNGEE. Trimming removed 4 bases from V and 0 bases from J; junction bases left unmatched: 2. This CDR3 has 15 amino acids. The CDR3 region has the DNA TGTGCCAGCAGCCGTAGCGGGGCGAACACCGGGGAGCTGTTTTTT. Encoded protein: CASSRSGANTGELFF. Drawing the rest from reference TRBV9 and TRBJ2-2, the complete variable domain is DSGVTQTPKHLITATGQRVTLRCSPRSGDLSVYWYQQSLDQGLQFLIQYYNGEERAKGNILERFSAQQFPDLHSELNLSSLELGDSALYFCASSRSGANTGELFFGEGSRLTVL.

V gene TRBV9 combines with J gene TRBJ1-4; no definite D call. Between the trimmed V and J ends, which lost 0 bases and 5 bases, there was a span of 8 bases. Germline CDR1 and CDR2: SGDLS and YYNGEE. The CDR3 is 14 amino acids. CDR3 loop: CASSVGVENEKLFF. The CDR3 nucleotides read TGTGCCAGCAGCGTAGGGGTGGAGAATGAAAAACTGTTTTTT.

This clone was observed a few times. The chain couples TRBV19 to TRBJ1-2; TRBD1 aligns across 9 bases. V dropped 7 bases and J dropped 7; count of bases not matched to a gene: 10. The CDR3 sequence is 14 residues long. In germline, CDR1 is LNHDA, CDR2 SQIVND (reference sequence). CDR3 coding DNA: TGTGCCAGTATGCCCGGGACAGGGAATCGTGGCTACACCTTC. Translating it yields CASMPGTGNRGYTF. The complete variable domain, with remaining parts taken from reference TRBV19 and TRBJ1-2, reads DGGITQSPKYLFRKEGQNVTLSCEQNLNHDAMYWYRQDPGQGLRLIYYSQIVNDFQKGDIAEGYSVSREKKESFPLTVTSAQKNPTAFYLCASMPGTGNRGYTFGSGTRLTVV.

The rearrangement links TRBV6-5 to TRBJ2-1; D could derive from TRBD1 or TRBD2 (7 bases each). CDR1 MNHEY and CDR2 SVGAGI come from the germline V gene. With 4 bases removed from V and 4 bases from J, the gap between germline ends came to 14 bases. This CDR3 has 15 amino acids. The CDR3 here is CASSWRRGGYNEQFF. CDR3 in DNA: TGTGCCAGCAGTTGGCGCAGGGGGGGATACAATGAGCAGTTCTTC.

This CDR3 reads CASSPWTGRYGYTF. CDR3 DNA sequence: TGTGCCAGCAGTCCGTGGACAGGGCGCTATGGCTACACCTTC. The V and J genes are TRBV14 and TRBJ1-2; 8 bases match TRBD1. The germline gives CDR1 SGHDN, CDR2 FVKESK. The CDR3 has 14 amino acids. J was trimmed by 4 bases and V by 6 bases; bases with no gene match: 7. Full variable domain (rest looked up from reference TRBV14 and TRBJ1-2): EAGVTQFPSHSVIEKGQTVTLRCDPISGHDNLYWYRRVMGKEIKFLLHFVKESKQDESGMPNNRFLAERTGGTYSTLKVQPAELEDSGVYFCASSPWTGRYGYTFGSGTRLTVV.

This chain connects TRBV7-2 to TRBJ1-1; no clear D. The germline CDR1 and CDR2 sequences are SGHTA and FQGNSA. CDR3 size: 13 residues. Deletions cut 4 bases from V and 0 bases from J, with 6 bases between. CDR3 region: CASSSRMNTEAFF. CDR3 nucleotides: TGTGCCAGCAGCTCGCGGATGAACACTGAAGCTTTCTTT.

The V gene is TRBV6-2 or TRBV6-3, the J gene TRBJ1-5, with a weak D call TRBD1 (5 bases). The CDR3 is made up of 14 amino acids. CDR1 and CDR2 from the germline V gene are MNHEY and SVGEGT. Trimming removed 2 bases from V and 6 bases from J, with 11 bases in between. The CDR3 protein is CASSYPGTGQPQHF. As DNA, the CDR3 is TGTGCCAGCAGTTACCCGGGGACGGGTCAGCCCCAGCATTTT.

The chain has TRBV6-1 and TRBJ1-2; D remains ambiguous. V lost 2 bases and J lost 0, with 7 bases in between. The CDR3 has 14 residues. Germline CDR1 is MNHNS and CDR2 is SASEGT. As DNA, the CDR3 is TGTGCCAGCAGTGAAATTGGAGCTAACTATGGCTACACCTTC. It yields the protein CASSEIGANYGYTF.

The rearrangement uses TRBV18 and TRBJ1-2, with TRBD1 matching 7 bases. The V gene end was trimmed by 6 bases and the J gene end by 6 bases; junction bases not matched to a gene: 10. CDR1 and CDR2 (germline): KGHSH, LQKENI. The CDR3 is 14 amino acids. CDR3 sequence: CASSPREGANGYTF. DNA for the CDR3: TGTGCCAGCTCCCCGCGCGAGGGGGCGAATGGCTACACCTTC.

The rearrangement joins TRBV7-9 to TRBJ2-5, with 9 bases aligning to TRBD2. V lost 0 bases and J lost 1; bases outside the gene matches: 6. The CDR3 consists of 17 residues. Germline-derived CDR1 and CDR2 are SEHNR and FQNEAQ (reference sequence). Here the CDR3 reads CASSLARSGGIQETQYF. CDR3 DNA: TGTGCCAGCAGCTTAGCGCGTAGCGGGGGTATCCAAGAGACCCAGTACTTC.

CDR3: CASSLGQRPHSGNTIYF. For the CDR3, the DNA is TGTGCCAGCAGCTTGGGCCAAAGACCCCACTCTGGAAACACCATATATTTT. The chain combines TRBV5-6 with TRBJ1-3; D not resolved. Trimming removed 0 bases at V and 0 bases at J, with 13 bases between. Germline V gives CDR1 SGHDT, CDR2 YYEEEE. This CDR3 is 17 amino acids long.

As regards this clone: This sample includes further DNA sequences coding for the same CDR3. This chain connects TRBV5-4 to TRBJ2-3; 8 bases map to TRBD2. Germline V gene sequence: CDR1 SGHNT, CDR2 YYREEE (reference sequence). The CDR3 runs to 16 residues. V shed 4 bases, J shed 6 bases, and the junction held 13 bases outside the gene matches. Here the CDR3 reads CASSPGGGGGLDTQYF. The DNA of the CDR3 is TGTGCCAGCAGCCCTGGGGGGGGCGGGGGGTTGGATACGCAGTATTTT.

The count of this clone is one. This chain links TRBV27 with TRBJ2-1, with 7 bases that match TRBD2. The germline CDR1 and CDR2 sequences are MNHEY and SMNVEV (reference sequence). Trimming at V came to 5 bases and at J to 3 bases, leaving 7 bases not matched to a gene. This CDR3 has 15 amino acids. For the CDR3, the DNA is TGTGCCAGCAGTCGCCCTAGCGGTTACTACAATGAGCAGTTCTTC. It yields the protein CASSRPSGYYNEQFF.

Only one count was recorded for this clone. The J gene is TRBJ1-1, the V gene TRBV15; the D gene is possibly TRBD1 (5 bases). The V end lost 0 bases, the J end lost 11 bases, and 22 bases lay between the germline ends. This CDR3 is 16 amino acids long. From germline, CDR1 is LNHNV and CDR2 YYDKDF (reference sequence). In DNA, the CDR3 is TGTGCCACCAGCAGAGAGGGGGGTGGACGGATAAAAATGGCTTTCTTT. The encoded protein is CATSREGGGRIKMAFF.